This note documents a single TCR beta chain sequence. These data belong to a study of blood T cell repertoires in COVID-19. Study overall: T cells, B-cell-depleted T cells, or PBMCs provided the cDNA or gDNA that served as material.

The CDR3 length is 16 residues. V dropped 4 bases and J dropped 8 bases, with 21 bases sitting between them. Germline V CDR1 and CDR2: SGHTA, FQGTGA. Method: immunoSEQ multiplex PCR; TCRdb's copy keeps in-frame clones and lacks some. The table includes around 60,000 clones, 80% to 90% detected once. The sample comprised peripheral blood. This chain uses TRBV7-3 with TRBJ2-1; D possibly corresponds to TRBD2 (6 bases). This clonotype was sampled from a man aged 40-49 years with acute or convalescent COVID-19. The CDR3 coding sequence is TGTGCCAGCAGCTCAGGCCCCTCCTGGACTAAGGATGAGCAGTTCTTC. This gives the protein CASSSGPSWTKDEQFF. The full variable domain, completed using reference TRBV7-3 and TRBJ2-1, is GAGVSQTPSNKVTEKGKYVELRCDPISGHTALYWYRQSLGQGPEFLIYFQGTGAADDSGLPNDRFFAVRPEGSVSTLKIQRTERGDSAVYLCASSSGPSWTKDEQFFGPGTRLTVL.